The 5 T cell receptor beta chains below were found in one sample sequenced in a study of T cell changes during pregnancy in multiple sclerosis. The method was immunoSEQ multiplex PCR; TCRdb's version includes in-frame clones alone and lacks a portion of them. The sample lists approximately 44,000 clones; 80% to 95% were seen once. This sample comprised CD4+ T cells from peripheral blood mononuclear cells, obtained in the second trimester of pregnancy. The receptor set was obtained from a female donor in good health, enrolled as a control in a pregnancy study.

The chain carries TRBV9 and TRBJ2-5, with TRBD1 matching over 7 bases. CDR3 length: 16 amino acids. Germline trimming cut 4 bases from V and 4 bases from J; bases unmatched to any gene: 13. In germline, CDR1 is SGDLS, CDR2 YYNGEE. The CDR3 loop is CASSLFPTGMGETQYF. For the CDR3, the DNA is TGTGCCAGCAGCTTATTTCCGACAGGGATGGGAGAGACCCAGTACTTC.

The chain combines TRBV7-6 with TRBJ2-3; 8 nucleotides line up with TRBD2. The CDR3 spans 15 residues. The germline V gene has CDR1 SGHVS and CDR2 FNYEAQ. J was trimmed by 3 bases and V by 5 bases; bases with no gene match: 7. The CDR3 region has the DNA TGTGCCAGCAGCGTCGTAGCGGGGCCTACAGATACGCAGTATTTT. Encoded protein: CASSVVAGPTDTQYF. Variable domain in full (rest from reference TRBV7-6 and TRBJ2-3): GAGVSQSPRYKVTKRGQDVALRCDPISGHVSLYWYRQALGQGPEFLTYFNYEAQQDKSGLPNDRFSAERPEGSISTLTIQRTEQRDSAMYRCASSVVAGPTDTQYFGPGTRLTVL.

The V gene is TRBV28, the J gene TRBJ1-2; D remains ambiguous. The germline V gene encodes CDR1 MDHEN and CDR2 SYDVKM. V lost 7 bases and J lost 0, with 9 bases in between. The CDR3 consists of 13 residues. CDR3 nucleotide sequence: TGTGCCAGCATGTCTCGAGCTAACTATGGCTACACCTTC. Translation gives CASMSRANYGYTF.

V gene TRBV2 combines with J gene TRBJ1-5, with 7 bases matching TRBD1. J was trimmed by 5 bases and V by 4 bases; bases with no gene match: 5. CDR1 and CDR2 from the germline V gene are SNHLY and FYNNEI. The CDR3 spans 14 residues. CDR3 sequence (DNA): TGTGCCAGCAGTGTGGATAGGGGGCATCAGCCCCAGCATTTT. This codes for CASSVDRGHQPQHF.

This chain joins TRBV27 and TRBJ2-7; TRBD1 matches at 9 bases. Germline CDR1 is MNHEY and CDR2 is SMNVEV (reference sequence). The CDR3 loop spans 15 amino acids. J lost 0 bases, V lost 3 bases, and 3 bases had no gene match. CDR3 coding DNA: TGTGCCAGCAGTTTGTTGGGACAGGGCTCCTACGAGCAGTACTTC. This encodes CASSLLGQGSYEQYF.